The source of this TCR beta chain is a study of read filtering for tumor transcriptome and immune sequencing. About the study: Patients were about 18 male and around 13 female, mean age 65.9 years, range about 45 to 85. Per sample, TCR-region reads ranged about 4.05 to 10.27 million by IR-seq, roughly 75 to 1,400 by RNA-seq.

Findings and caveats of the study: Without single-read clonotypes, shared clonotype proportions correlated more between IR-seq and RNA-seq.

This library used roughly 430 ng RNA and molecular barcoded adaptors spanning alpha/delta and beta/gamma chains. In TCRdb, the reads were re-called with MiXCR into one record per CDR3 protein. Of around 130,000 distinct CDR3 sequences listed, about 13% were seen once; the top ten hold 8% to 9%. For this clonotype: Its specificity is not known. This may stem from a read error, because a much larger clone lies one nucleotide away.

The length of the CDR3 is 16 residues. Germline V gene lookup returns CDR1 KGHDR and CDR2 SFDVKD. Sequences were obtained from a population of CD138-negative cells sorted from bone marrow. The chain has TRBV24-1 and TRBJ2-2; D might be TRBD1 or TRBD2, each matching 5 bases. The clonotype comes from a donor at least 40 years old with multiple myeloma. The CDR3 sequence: CASSDFGTASAGELFF. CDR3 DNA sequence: TGTGCCTCCAGTGATTTTGGGACGGCTTCGGCCGGGGAGCTGTTTTTT.